These 14 T cell receptor beta chains came from one sample sequenced in a study of shared clonotypes between healthy human individuals. Repertoires were generated with immunoSEQ multiplex PCR, while TCRdb's copy carries only in-frame clones and drops some. The sample holds some 660,000 clones, 60% to 75% seen once. The material sequenced was memory CD4+ T cells sorted from blood. Subset defined: CD45RA-negative fraction. The receptors shown here come from a woman in her twenties or thirties in good health.

The genes are TRBV2 and TRBJ2-3; 7 bases fit TRBD2. The ends lost 6 bases at V and 5 bases at J; junction bases unmatched: 8. The CDR3 is 14 amino acids. Looked up from germline, CDR1 is SNHLY and CDR2 is FYNNEI. Here the CDR3 DNA reads TGTGCCAGCAGGTCCGGGACTACCCGAGATACGCAGTATTTT. Amino acids: CASRSGTTRDTQYF.

The V call is TRBV5-1, the J call TRBJ2-1, with D perhaps TRBD2 (7 bases). CDR3 length: 12 amino acids. Germline V lookup: CDR1 SGHRS, CDR2 YFSETQ. Trimming stripped 3 bases from V and 15 bases from J, with 16 bases between. CDR3 sequence (DNA): TGCGCCAGCAGCTCACAGGGCGGGAGTGGGTTCTTC. Encoded protein: CASSSQGGSGFF.

This clone was observed at least ten times. J is TRBJ2-3 and V is TRBV9; the D is unclear. V lost 0 bases and J 1 base, leaving 9 bases between the germline ends. The CDR3 runs to 15 residues. The V gene's germline CDR1 is SGDLS and CDR2 YYNGEE. The CDR3 DNA reads TGTGCCAGCAGCGTAGACCTCACTGGCACAGATACGCAGTATTTT. Protein: CASSVDLTGTDTQYF.

This clone appeared a single time. Other DNA sequences of this sample code for an identical CDR3. The chain joins TRBV30 to TRBJ1-5; tentative D call: TRBD1 (5 bases). Per germline, CDR1 GTSNPN and CDR2 SVGIG (reference sequence). Trimming pared 1 base from V and 4 bases from J, leaving 8 bases between. The CDR3 has 13 residues. The CDR3 reads CAWSAGPNQPQHF. The CDR3 DNA is TGTGCCTGGAGTGCGGGGCCAAATCAGCCCCAGCATTTT.

The chain employs TRBV5-1 and TRBJ1-1; D is possibly TRBD1 (5 bases). V lost 0 bases and J lost 8, with 17 bases in between. Germline assignment: CDR1 SGHRS and CDR2 YFSETQ. This CDR3 is 15 amino acids long. The CDR3 spells CASSLGAQGATEAFF. The CDR3 region has the DNA TGCGCCAGCAGCTTGGGCGCGCAGGGAGCCACCGAAGCTTTCTTT.

This clone was recorded once. This chain uses TRBV11-2 with TRBJ1-5; D ambiguous. V dropped 1 base and J dropped 4 bases, with 5 bases sitting between them. The CDR3 totals 13 residues. Germline V gene data show CDR1 as SGHAT and CDR2 as FQNNGV. CDR3 nucleotides: TGTGCCAGCAGCTTAGTGCCGAATCAGCCCCAGCATTTT. This encodes CASSLVPNQPQHF.

The chain carries TRBV5-1 and TRBJ2-5; D remains ambiguous. The CDR3 consists of 13 residues. Per germline, CDR1 SGHRS and CDR2 YFSETQ. V lost 5 bases to trimming and J lost 4 bases, with 12 bases between them. CDR3 DNA sequence: TGCGCCAGCAGTGGCCCCGACGGAGAGACCCAGTACTTC. It is translated as CASSGPDGETQYF.

This clone was seen a few times. This sequence joins TRBV5-4 and TRBJ1-2, with 7 positions matching TRBD1. Germline CDR1 SGHNT, CDR2 YYREEE (reference sequence). This CDR3 spans 15 amino acids. Trimming cost V 4 bases and J 2 bases; bases outside gene matches: 8. The CDR3 loop is CASSGGGQTNYGYTF. CDR3 nucleotide sequence: TGTGCCAGCAGCGGGGGGGGACAGACCAACTATGGCTACACCTTC.

J is TRBJ1-1 and V is TRBV20-1, with no clear D. This CDR3 comprises 11 residues. V was cut by 5 bases and J by 6 bases, with 10 bases left in between. Germline V gene lookup returns CDR1 DFQATT and CDR2 SNEGSKA (reference sequence). CDR3 loop: CSAPRTPEAFF. The CDR3, as DNA: TGCAGTGCTCCAAGGACTCCTGAAGCTTTCTTT.

This chain connects TRBV6-1 to TRBJ1-2; 9 bases match TRBD1. After removal of 8 bases from V and 7 bases from J, the junction contained 2 bases not matched to a gene. Germline lookup yields CDR1 MNHNS and CDR2 SASEGT. CDR3 length: 11 amino acids. The CDR3 DNA reads as TGTGCCAGCGGGACAGGGTTTGGCTACACCTTC. Its protein is CASGTGFGYTF.

The rearrangement uses TRBV10-3 and TRBJ2-5; TRBD2 aligns across 10 bases. Germline V gene sequence: CDR1 ENHRY, CDR2 SYGVKD. The CDR3 sequence is 16 residues long. The junction had 8 bases not matched to a gene; V was cut back by 5 bases and J by 2 bases. CDR3 amino acids: CAISPGVAGGQETQYF. The CDR3 DNA reads as TGTGCCATCAGTCCCGGGGTAGCGGGAGGACAAGAGACCCAGTACTTC.

The V call is TRBV6-5, the J call TRBJ2-7, with 8 positions matching TRBD1. J was trimmed by 3 bases and V by 8 bases; bases with no gene match: 3. Germline V gives CDR1 MNHEY, CDR2 SVGAGI. The CDR3 loop spans 12 amino acids. CDR3 nucleotides: TGTGCCAGCTCAGGGGGCCGCTACGAGCAGTACTTC. Translated, it gives CASSGGRYEQYF.

At least ten counts were recorded for this clone. The CDR3, as DNA: TGTGCCAGCAGCCCACTAGCGGGAGGTTTTCTCGAGCAGTACTTC. This sequence encodes CASSPLAGGFLEQYF. The rearrangement joins TRBV14 to TRBJ2-7, with 12 nucleotides matching TRBD2. V lost 4 bases and J lost 6; bases outside the gene matches: 7. Germline V gene lookup returns CDR1 SGHDN and CDR2 FVKESK. The CDR3 runs to 15 residues.

The CDR3 bases are TGTGCCAGCAGTTCCATACGTTCGCGACAGGACTTTGGGGCCAACGTCCTGACTTTC. It encodes CASSSIRSRQDFGANVLTF. J is TRBJ2-6 and V is TRBV28; D might be TRBD1 (6 bases). Germline lookup yields CDR1 MDHEN and CDR2 SYDVKM. This CDR3 comprises 19 residues. Trimming cost V 4 bases and J 3 bases, with 22 bases left between them.